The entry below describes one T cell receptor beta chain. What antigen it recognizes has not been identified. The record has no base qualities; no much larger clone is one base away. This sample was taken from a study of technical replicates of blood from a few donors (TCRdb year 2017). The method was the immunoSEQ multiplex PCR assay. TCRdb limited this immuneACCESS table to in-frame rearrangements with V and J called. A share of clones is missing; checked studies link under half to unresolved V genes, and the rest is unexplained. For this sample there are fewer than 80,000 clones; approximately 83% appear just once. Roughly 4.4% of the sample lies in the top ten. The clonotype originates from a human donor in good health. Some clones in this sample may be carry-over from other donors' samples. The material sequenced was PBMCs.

CDR3 protein: CASGLADYQETQYF. The bases read TGTGCCAGCGGGCTAGCGGATTACCAAGAGACCCAGTACTTC. The rearranged chain carries TRBV6-4 and TRBJ2-5; 7 central nucleotides agree with TRBD2. The CDR3 runs 14 amino acids, cysteine and phenylalanine included. CDR3 DNA is the only sequence kept; it has 42 bases, read in frame from the first base. Per the germline V gene, MRHNA is the CDR1 and SNTAGT is the CDR2. For this chain, trimming is 8 bases at the V end and 0 bases at the J end, and the number of junction bases without a gene match is 6.